A single sample gave rise to the 31 T cell receptor beta chains below, sequenced in a study of T cell repertoires and HLA-DP antigens. For these TCRs, the target antigens are not known. TCRdb's table, derived via immunoSEQ multiplex PCR, lists solely in-frame clones and lacks some. Of 75,000 to 90,000 clones in the sample, around nine tenths are singletons; the top ten hold roughly 1.5%. Input material: CD4+ T cells from PBMCs. The receptors stem from a man in his fifties or sixties in good health and CMV-seronegative.

The rearrangement uses TRBV19 and TRBJ1-2; 9 bases agree with TRBD1. The CDR3 consists of 15 residues. The V gene end was trimmed by 4 bases and the J gene end by 2 bases; junction bases not matched to a gene: 5. Germline lookup yields CDR1 LNHDA and CDR2 SQIVND (reference sequence). This chain's CDR3 is CASSSRDRVNYGYTF. CDR3 in DNA: TGTGCCAGTAGTAGCCGGGACAGGGTAAACTATGGCTACACCTTC.

There are a few counts of this clone. J is TRBJ1-2 and V is TRBV13, with D uncertain. The V end was cut by 6 bases, the J end by 5 bases, with 16 bases between. The CDR3 spans 14 residues. Germline loops: CDR1 PRHDT, CDR2 FYEKMQ (reference sequence). In DNA form, the CDR3 reads TGTGCCAGCAGTTCAAGTCCCCGCGGGTATGGCTACACCTTC. Protein: CASSSSPRGYGYTF.

The gene calls are TRBV19 and TRBJ1-5; D is possibly TRBD1 (5 bases). The CDR3 covers 17 residues. V dropped 5 bases and J dropped 2 bases, with 19 bases sitting between them. CDR1 is LNHDA and CDR2 is SQIVND in the germline V gene (reference sequence). The CDR3 protein is CASSRDAQKSGNQPQHF. The CDR3 DNA reads TGTGCCAGTAGTCGGGACGCCCAAAAATCAGGCAATCAGCCCCAGCATTTT. The full variable domain, with the rest looked up from reference TRBV19 and TRBJ1-5, is DGGITQSPKYLFRKEGQNVTLSCEQNLNHDAMYWYRQDPGQGLRLIYYSQIVNDFQKGDIAEGYSVSREKKESFPLTVTSAQKNPTAFYLCASSRDAQKSGNQPQHFGDGTRLSIL.

This chain uses TRBV29-1 with TRBJ2-7; 8 bases match TRBD1. J was trimmed by 5 bases and V by 6 bases; bases with no gene match: 12. Germline V gene lookup returns CDR1 SQVTM and CDR2 ANQGSEA. The CDR3 length is 14 residues. CDR3 DNA: TGCAGCGTGTATACAGGGGGTCTGTCCCACGAGCAGTACTTC. The encoded protein is CSVYTGGLSHEQYF.

The chain combines TRBV25-1 with TRBJ1-1; no clear D. The CDR3 spans 13 residues. The germline gives CDR1 MGHDK, CDR2 SYGVNS. Trimming left V 7 bases short and J 6 bases short, with 15 bases between. As DNA, the CDR3 is TGTGCCAGCAAGATGTTGGAGAGTTCTGAAGCTTTCTTT. Its translation: CASKMLESSEAFF.

The J gene is TRBJ1-2, the V gene TRBV2; TRBD1 matches at 10 bases. The germline gives CDR1 SNHLY, CDR2 FYNNEI. Trimming at V came to 0 bases and at J to 7 bases, leaving 2 bases not matched to a gene. The CDR3 has 14 amino acids. The CDR3 reads CASSEARDRGGYTF. In DNA, the CDR3 is TGTGCCAGCAGTGAAGCCCGGGACAGGGGTGGCTACACCTTC.

The chain has TRBV7-9 and TRBJ2-7; 7 nucleotides match TRBD1. CDR3 size: 16 residues. The J segment lost 6 bases and the V segment lost 1 base, leaving 12 bases of the junction unmatched. Looked up from germline, CDR1 is SEHNR and CDR2 is FQNEAQ (reference sequence). The CDR3 spells CASSLGQGFFQGEQYF. The CDR3 nucleotides are TGTGCCAGCAGCTTAGGACAGGGTTTCTTCCAAGGCGAGCAGTACTTC.

The V and J genes are TRBV15 and TRBJ2-3, with D tentatively TRBD2 (6 bases). Germline V gene data show CDR1 as LNHNV and CDR2 as YYDKDF (reference sequence). V lost 9 bases to trimming and J lost 2 bases, with 12 bases between them. The CDR3 consists of 13 residues. DNA of the CDR3: TGTGCCACTCACGCGGGGTACACAGATACGCAGTATTTT. Residues: CATHAGYTDTQYF.

The CDR3 nucleotides read TGCAGCGTTGAATTTGGGTCCTTGAACACTGAAGCTTTCTTT. Translating gives CSVEFGSLNTEAFF. The chain combines TRBV29-1 with TRBJ1-1; the D is unclear. Per the germline V gene, CDR1 is SQVTM and CDR2 is ANQGSEA. V lost 2 bases and J lost 0, with 10 bases in between. The length of the CDR3 is 14 residues.

The chain couples TRBV19 to TRBJ2-3; D unclear. CDR3 length: 14 amino acids. V was clipped by 7 bases and J by 3 bases, with 14 bases between them. In germline, CDR1 is LNHDA, CDR2 SQIVND (reference sequence). CDR3 bases: TGTGCCAGTACCTCGGTCGGCCAGACAGATACGCAGTATTTT. It translates to CASTSVGQTDTQYF.

This clone appeared a few times. The chain employs TRBV19 and TRBJ1-5; 9 bases line up with TRBD1. CDR1 and CDR2 (germline): LNHDA, SQIVND (reference sequence). Losses at the gene ends were 9 bases for V and 6 bases for J; bases not matched to a gene: 18. The CDR3 length is 17 residues. The CDR3: CASQTSPGQGLSQPQHF. DNA for the CDR3: TGTGCCAGCCAAACTTCTCCGGGACAGGGTTTGTCTCAGCCCCAGCATTTT.

The chain links TRBV10-1 to TRBJ1-2, with no clear D. V lost 2 bases to trimming and J lost 5 bases, with 9 bases between them. This CDR3 is built from 13 residues. Germline V gives CDR1 WNHNN, CDR2 SYGVQD (reference sequence). The CDR3 reads CASSERVEYGYTF. The CDR3 DNA follows: TGCGCCAGCAGTGAGAGGGTGGAGTATGGCTACACCTTC.

The chain links TRBV28 to TRBJ1-2, with D unclear. This CDR3 spans 13 amino acids. Looked up from germline, CDR1 is MDHEN and CDR2 is SYDVKM. Trimming took off 8 bases at V and 1 base at J, with 11 bases between the two ends. CDR3 residues: CASWLGNNYGYTF. CDR3 coding DNA: TGTGCCAGCTGGCTGGGGAATAACTATGGCTACACCTTC.

V usage is TRBV5-1 and J usage is TRBJ2-1; 8 bases are shared with TRBD2. Germline CDR1 reads SGHRS; CDR2 reads YFSETQ. This CDR3 region has 14 residues. V lost 7 bases to trimming and J lost 9 bases; unmatched junction nucleotides: 12. The chain's CDR3 is CASGPRAGGSEQFF. In DNA, the CDR3 is TGCGCCAGCGGACCTCGGGCGGGAGGATCTGAGCAGTTCTTC.

This rearrangement joins TRBV7-8 to TRBJ1-1; unclear D gene. This CDR3 contains 15 residues. Deletions cut 1 base from V and 0 bases from J, with 9 bases between. Germline V gene lookup returns CDR1 SGHVS and CDR2 FQNEAQ. In DNA form, the CDR3 reads TGTGCCAGCAGCTTAGGAACGCTTCTGAACACTGAAGCTTTCTTT. Translating gives CASSLGTLLNTEAFF.

The chain carries TRBV29-1 and TRBJ2-2; 9 bases line up with TRBD2. The CDR3 covers 15 residues. The germline V gene encodes CDR1 SQVTM and CDR2 ANQGSEA. The CDR3 protein is CGFSGSPRGAGELFF. CDR3 sequence (DNA): TGCGGTTTTAGCGGGAGCCCCCGGGGGGCCGGGGAGCTGTTTTTT.

The rearrangement links TRBV18 to TRBJ2-1, with D unresolved. The CDR3 extends over 18 amino acids. V was shortened by 1 base and J by 0 bases, with 16 bases between the two germline ends. Germline V gene lookup returns CDR1 KGHSH and CDR2 LQKENI. This CDR3 is CASSPRIIQKSSYNEQFF. CDR3 DNA sequence: TGTGCCAGCTCACCACGGATCATACAGAAGAGCTCCTACAATGAGCAGTTCTTC. The full variable domain, rest sourced from reference TRBV18 and TRBJ2-1, is NAGVMQNPRHLVRRRGQEARLRCSPMKGHSHVYWYRQLPEEGLKFMVYLQKENIIDESGMPKERFSAEFPKEGPSILRIQQVVRGDSAAYFCASSPRIIQKSSYNEQFFGPGTRLTVL.

This clone was seen just once. The V call is TRBV5-4, the J call TRBJ2-7, with TRBD1 matching 9 bases. Germline V gene data show CDR1 as SGHNT and CDR2 as YYREEE (reference sequence). There are 16 residues in the CDR3. The ends lost 0 bases at V and 0 bases at J; junction bases unmatched: 4. CDR3 protein: CASSLGGTGISYEQYF. CDR3 nucleotides: TGTGCCAGCAGCTTGGGTGGGACAGGGATCTCCTACGAGCAGTACTTC.

J is TRBJ2-1 and V is TRBV4-1; the match to TRBD1 covers 7 bases. The germline V gene has CDR1 MGHRA and CDR2 YSYEKL. Trimming cost V 2 bases and J 6 bases; bases outside gene matches: 10. This CDR3 has 16 amino acids. Here the CDR3 DNA reads TGCGCCAGCAGCCAAACAGACAGGGCGCCAATCAATGAGCAGTTCTTC. The encoded protein is CASSQTDRAPINEQFF.

The chain carries TRBV27 and TRBJ1-1; 7 positions match TRBD1. The germline CDR1 and CDR2 sequences are MNHEY and SMNVEV (reference sequence). The CDR3 totals 14 residues. The V and J ends lost 4 bases and 1 base, in that order; junction bases with no gene match: 3. CDR3 in amino acids: CASSWGQRNTEAFF. In nucleotides, the CDR3 is TGTGCCAGCAGTTGGGGACAGAGGAACACTGAAGCTTTCTTT.

J is TRBJ2-7 and V is TRBV28, with 9 bases lining up with TRBD2. Germline V gene sequence: CDR1 MDHEN, CDR2 SYDVKM. The CDR3 spans 14 residues. V shed 10 bases, J shed 2 bases, and the junction held 9 bases outside the gene matches. CDR3: CATLAGAPTYEQYF. In nucleotides, the CDR3 is TGTGCCACCTTAGCGGGAGCCCCTACCTACGAGCAGTACTTC.

The gene calls are TRBV2 and TRBJ2-5; D is possibly TRBD2 (5 bases). V was cut by 5 bases and J by 4 bases, with 14 bases left in between. Germline V gene data show CDR1 as SNHLY and CDR2 as FYNNEI. The CDR3 has 14 residues. As DNA, the CDR3 is TGTGCCAGCAGTCCCTTCTTAGGAGGAGAGACCCAGTACTTC. It is translated as CASSPFLGGETQYF.

The rearrangement links TRBV27 to TRBJ2-7; possible D gene TRBD2, 6 bases. This CDR3 region has 15 residues. V shed 7 bases and J shed 5 bases, with 21 bases lying between them. CDR1 is MNHEY and CDR2 is SMNVEV in the germline V gene (reference sequence). The CDR3 sequence: CASIGRAGPRNEQYF. The CDR3 DNA sequence: TGTGCCAGCATTGGGAGAGCGGGTCCTAGGAACGAGCAGTACTTC.

The chain joins TRBV30 to TRBJ2-5; 9 nucleotides agree with TRBD1. This CDR3 is 14 amino acids long. The ends lost 2 bases at V and 2 bases at J; junction bases unmatched: 3. Germline V gene sequence: CDR1 GTSNPN, CDR2 SVGIG (reference sequence). CDR3 nucleotides: TGTGCCTGGAGTAGCGGGACAGGGCAAGAGACCCAGTACTTC. Protein product: CAWSSGTGQETQYF.

The V call is TRBV7-9, the J call TRBJ1-2; D remains ambiguous. Trimming cost V 8 bases and J 8 bases, with 18 bases left between them. CDR1 and CDR2 (germline): SEHNR, FQNEAQ (reference sequence). The CDR3 loop spans 13 amino acids. The CDR3 DNA follows: TGTGCCAGCGAACCCGGGGAGTTGGGGGGCTACACCTTC. It specifies CASEPGELGGYTF.

This clone is medium-sized by share. The genes are TRBV27 and TRBJ1-4; D uncertain. CDR1 and CDR2 (germline): MNHEY, SMNVEV (reference sequence). CDR3 length: 13 amino acids. V was shortened by 3 bases and J by 5 bases, with 7 bases between the two germline ends. For the CDR3, the DNA is TGTGCCAGCAGTTTCGCCGAAAATGAAAAACTGTTTTTT. This codes for CASSFAENEKLFF.

This clone appeared a single time. The chain is built from TRBV7-2 and TRBJ1-2; D possibly corresponds to TRBD1 (5 bases). CDR3 length: 16 residues. CDR1 is SGHTA, CDR2 FQGNSA, per germline. The V end was cut by 1 base, the J end by 2 bases, with 14 bases between. The DNA for the CDR3 is TGTGCCAGCAGCTTAGGGCCCGGGACGGTCAACTATGGCTACACCTTC. Its protein is CASSLGPGTVNYGYTF.

This sequence joins TRBV18 and TRBJ2-1; a possible D gene is TRBD2 (6 bases). Germline CDR1 and CDR2: KGHSH and LQKENI. The V gene lost 3 bases and the J gene lost 0 bases, with 9 bases spanning the gap. The CDR3 is 15 residues long. CDR3 in amino acids: CASSPDGSSYNEQFF. CDR3 coding DNA: TGTGCCAGCTCACCGGACGGGAGCTCCTACAATGAGCAGTTCTTC.

The gene calls are TRBV7-2 and TRBJ2-1; 8 bases agree with TRBD1. V trimming: 6 bases; J trimming: 4 bases; junction bases outside the gene matches: 5. This CDR3 is 14 amino acids long. Germline assignment: CDR1 SGHTA and CDR2 FQGNSA. The CDR3 sequence: CASRSGTGYNEQFF. CDR3 nucleotides: TGTGCCAGCAGGTCCGGGACAGGTTACAATGAGCAGTTCTTC.

The CDR3 loop reads CAWSVQLGLNEKLFF. CDR3 sequence (DNA): TGTGCCTGGAGTGTACAGTTGGGTCTTAATGAAAAACTGTTTTTT. This chain links TRBV30 with TRBJ1-4; D remains ambiguous. V was pared by 0 bases and J by 4 bases, with 12 bases between. The CDR3 covers 15 residues. The germline V gene has CDR1 GTSNPN and CDR2 SVGIG (reference sequence). Using reference TRBV30 and TRBJ1-4 for the parts outside the CDR3, the full variable domain is SQTIHQWPATLVQPVGSPLSLECTVEGTSNPNLYWYRQAAGRGLQLLFYSVGIGQISSEVPQNLSASRPQDRQFILSSKKLLLSDSGFYLCAWSVQLGLNEKLFFGSGTQLSVL.

This clone has only one observation. This chain connects TRBV5-3 to TRBJ2-5; D is perhaps TRBD1 (6 bases). TRBV5-3 is noted as an ORF with a role that remains uncertain. Trimming cost V 2 bases and J 2 bases, with 10 bases left between them. The CDR3 is 14 residues long. The CDR3 loop reads CARSLRGQQETQYF. The CDR3 bases are TGTGCCAGAAGCTTACGGGGACAACAAGAGACCCAGTACTTC.